This T cell receptor (beta chain) is from a study of T cell clusters in autoimmune cytopenias. Study-level results: TRB repertoire shifts in secondary cytopenia and chronic lymphocytic leukemia mostly reflected lymphoma, not autoimmunity. Comparing secondary cytopenia with chronic lymphocytic leukemia showed no cluster-lack signature, apparently masked by lymphoma repertoire. Primary autoimmune cytopenia patients seemingly lacked the physiological T cell clusters found in healthy donors.

According to its frequency, this clonotype is medium-sized. Its cognate antigen is unknown. TRB rearrangements were amplified by touch-down multiplex PCR with mixed TRB-A/B primers. After re-calling the multiplex PCR reads, TCRdb lists one entry per CDR3 protein, DNA absent. The sample holds 4,500 or so distinct CDR3 sequences. Tens of thousands of genome equivalents of blood DNA were amplified for TRB. Germline V gene lookup returns CDR1 MNHEY and CDR2 SMNVEV (reference sequence). This CDR3 is built from 16 residues. Sequenced: peripheral blood. This TCR was recovered from a human donor with an autoimmune cytopenia or autoimmune hepatitis (not recorded which). The J gene is TRBJ2-5, the V gene TRBV27; no DNA is available, so the TRBD1 call from TCRdb remains unchecked. CDR3 region: CASSLGGQGLEETQYF.